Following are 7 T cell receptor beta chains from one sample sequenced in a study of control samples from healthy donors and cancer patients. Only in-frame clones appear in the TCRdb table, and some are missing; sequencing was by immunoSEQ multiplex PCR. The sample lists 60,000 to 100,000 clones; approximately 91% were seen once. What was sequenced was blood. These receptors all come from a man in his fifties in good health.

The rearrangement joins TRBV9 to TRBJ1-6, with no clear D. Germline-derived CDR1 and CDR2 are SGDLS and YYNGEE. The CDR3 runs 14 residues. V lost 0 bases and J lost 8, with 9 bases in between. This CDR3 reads CASSVASSYSPLHF. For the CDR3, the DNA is TGTGCCAGCAGCGTAGCTTCGTCGTATTCACCCCTCCACTTT.

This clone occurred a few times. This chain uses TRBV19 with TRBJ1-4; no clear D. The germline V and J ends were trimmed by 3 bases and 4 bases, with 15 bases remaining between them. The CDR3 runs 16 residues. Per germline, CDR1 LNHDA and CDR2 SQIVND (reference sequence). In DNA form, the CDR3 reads TGTGCCAGTAGTATGTATCGTCCACCGAGTAATGAAAAACTGTTTTTT. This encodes CASSMYRPPSNEKLFF.

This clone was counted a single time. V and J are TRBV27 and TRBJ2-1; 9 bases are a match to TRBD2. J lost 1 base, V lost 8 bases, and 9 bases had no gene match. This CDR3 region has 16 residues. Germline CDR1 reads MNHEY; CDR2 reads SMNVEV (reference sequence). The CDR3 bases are TGTGCCAGCTCCAACTCGCGGGGGGGTTCCTACAATGAGCAGTTCTTC. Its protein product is CASSNSRGGSYNEQFF.

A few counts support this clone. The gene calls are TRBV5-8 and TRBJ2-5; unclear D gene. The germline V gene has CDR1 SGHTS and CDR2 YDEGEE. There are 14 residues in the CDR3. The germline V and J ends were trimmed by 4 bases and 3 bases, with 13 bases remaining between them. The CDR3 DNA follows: TGTGCCAGCAGCAGTTACACTAAAGAAGAGACCCAGTACTTC. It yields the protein CASSSYTKEETQYF.

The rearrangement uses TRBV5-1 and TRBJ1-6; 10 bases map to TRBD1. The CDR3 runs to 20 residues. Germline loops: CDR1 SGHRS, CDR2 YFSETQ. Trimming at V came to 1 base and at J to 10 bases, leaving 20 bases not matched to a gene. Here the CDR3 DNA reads TGCGCCAGCAGCTTGTTGCCTAGGACAGGGGGGACGGGCCATCGGTCACCCCTCCACTTT. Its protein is CASSLLPRTGGTGHRSPLHF.

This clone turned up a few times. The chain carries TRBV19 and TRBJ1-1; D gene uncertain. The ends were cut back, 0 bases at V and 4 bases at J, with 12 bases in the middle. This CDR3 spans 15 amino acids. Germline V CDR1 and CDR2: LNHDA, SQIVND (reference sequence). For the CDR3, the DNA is TGTGCCAGTAGTATAGAACCGGGCCTGGGCACTGAAGCTTTCTTT. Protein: CASSIEPGLGTEAFF.

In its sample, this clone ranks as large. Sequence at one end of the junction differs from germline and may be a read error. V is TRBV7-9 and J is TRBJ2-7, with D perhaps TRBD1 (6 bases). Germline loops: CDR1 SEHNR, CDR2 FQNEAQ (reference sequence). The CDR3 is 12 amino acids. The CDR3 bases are TGTGCCAGCAGCGTAGAATCCGGGACACCTAACTTC. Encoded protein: CASSVESGTPNF.